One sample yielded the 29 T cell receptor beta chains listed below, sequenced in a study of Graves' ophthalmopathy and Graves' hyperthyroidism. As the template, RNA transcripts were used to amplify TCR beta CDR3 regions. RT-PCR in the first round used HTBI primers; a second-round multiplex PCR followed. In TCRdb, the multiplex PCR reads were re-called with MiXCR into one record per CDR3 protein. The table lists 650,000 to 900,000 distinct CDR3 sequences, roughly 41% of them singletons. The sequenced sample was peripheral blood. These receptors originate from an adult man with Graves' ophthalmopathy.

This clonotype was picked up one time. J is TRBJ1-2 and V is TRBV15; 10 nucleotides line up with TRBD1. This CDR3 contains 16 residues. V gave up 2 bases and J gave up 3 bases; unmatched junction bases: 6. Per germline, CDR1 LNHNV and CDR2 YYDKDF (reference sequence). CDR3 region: CATSRSGTGDDYGYTF. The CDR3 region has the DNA TGTGCCACCAGCAGAAGTGGGACAGGGGACGACTATGGCTACACCTTC. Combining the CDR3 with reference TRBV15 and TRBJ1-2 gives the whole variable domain DAMVIQNPRYQVTQFGKPVTLSCSQTLNHNVMYWYQQKSSQAPKLLFHYYDKDFNNEADTPDNFQSRRPNTSFCFLDIRSPGLGDTAMYLCATSRSGTGDDYGYTFGSGTRLTVV.

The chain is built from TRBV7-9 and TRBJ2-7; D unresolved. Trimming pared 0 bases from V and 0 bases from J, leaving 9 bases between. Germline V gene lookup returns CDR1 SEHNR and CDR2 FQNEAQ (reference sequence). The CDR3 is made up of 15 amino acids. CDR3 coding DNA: TGTGCCAGCAGCTTAGCCTCGGCCCCCTCCTACGAGCAGTACTTC. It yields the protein CASSLASAPSYEQYF.

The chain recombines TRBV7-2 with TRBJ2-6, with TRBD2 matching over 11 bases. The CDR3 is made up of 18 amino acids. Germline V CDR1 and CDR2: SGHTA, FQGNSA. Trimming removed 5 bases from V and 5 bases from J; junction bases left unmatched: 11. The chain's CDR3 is CASSPGSLAGGRANVLTF. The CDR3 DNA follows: TGTGCCAGCAGCCCCGGGAGCCTAGCGGGGGGCCGGGCCAACGTCCTGACTTTC.

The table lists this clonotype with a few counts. CDR3 coding DNA: TGTGCCAGCAGCTTAGAGGGACAATTAAATCAGCCCCAGCATTTT. The encoded protein is CASSLEGQLNQPQHF. The rearrangement joins TRBV7-2 to TRBJ1-5; D may be TRBD1 (6 bases). Germline V gene lookup returns CDR1 SGHTA and CDR2 FQGNSA. This CDR3 comprises 15 residues. The V and J ends lost 1 base and 4 bases respectively, with 11 bases between them.

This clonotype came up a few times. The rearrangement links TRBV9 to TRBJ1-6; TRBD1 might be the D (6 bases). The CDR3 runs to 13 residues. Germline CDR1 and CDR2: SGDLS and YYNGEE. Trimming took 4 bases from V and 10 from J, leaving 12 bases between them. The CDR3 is CASSQGSYSPLHF. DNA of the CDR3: TGTGCCAGCAGCCAGGGGTCGTACTCACCCCTCCACTTT.

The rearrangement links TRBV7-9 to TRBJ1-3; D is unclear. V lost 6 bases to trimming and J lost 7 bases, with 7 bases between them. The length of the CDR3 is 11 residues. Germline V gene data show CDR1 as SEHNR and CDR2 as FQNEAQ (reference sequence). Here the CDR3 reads CASRGHNTIYF. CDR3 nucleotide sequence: TGTGCCAGCAGGGGCCACAACACCATATATTTT.

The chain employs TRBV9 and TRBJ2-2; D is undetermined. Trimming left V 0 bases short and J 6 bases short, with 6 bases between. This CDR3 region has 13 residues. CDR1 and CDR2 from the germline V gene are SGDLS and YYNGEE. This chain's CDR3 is CASSVVFSGELFF. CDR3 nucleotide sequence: TGTGCCAGCAGCGTAGTATTCTCCGGGGAGCTGTTTTTT.

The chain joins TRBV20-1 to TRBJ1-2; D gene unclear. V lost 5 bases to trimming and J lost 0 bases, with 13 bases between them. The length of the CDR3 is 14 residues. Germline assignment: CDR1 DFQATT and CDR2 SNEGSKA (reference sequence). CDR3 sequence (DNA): TGCAGTGCTCCAGCAGGACGGACTAACTATGGCTACACCTTC. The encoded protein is CSAPAGRTNYGYTF.

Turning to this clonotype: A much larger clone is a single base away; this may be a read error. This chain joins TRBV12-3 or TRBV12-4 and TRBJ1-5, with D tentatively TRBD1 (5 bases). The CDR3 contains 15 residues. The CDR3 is CAGSLGSAGKQPQHF. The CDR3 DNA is TGTGCCGGCAGCCTCGGTTCCGCAGGGAAGCAGCCCCAGCATTTT.

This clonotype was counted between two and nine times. CDR3 nucleotide sequence: TGTGCCAGCAGCCTGGACGGGTCCGCGTGGTATGGCTACACCTTC. Encoded protein: CASSLDGSAWYGYTF. The rearrangement joins TRBV5-5 to TRBJ1-2; D not certain. The V end was cut by 4 bases, the J end by 5 bases, with 18 bases between. This CDR3 spans 15 amino acids. Germline V lookup: CDR1 SGHKS, CDR2 YYEKEE (reference sequence).

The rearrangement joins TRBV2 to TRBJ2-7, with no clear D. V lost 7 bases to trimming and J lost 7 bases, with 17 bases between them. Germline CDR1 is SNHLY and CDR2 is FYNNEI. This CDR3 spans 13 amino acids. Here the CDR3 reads CASTPGPRREQYF. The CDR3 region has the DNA TGTGCCAGCACCCCTGGGCCCCGGCGGGAGCAGTACTTC.

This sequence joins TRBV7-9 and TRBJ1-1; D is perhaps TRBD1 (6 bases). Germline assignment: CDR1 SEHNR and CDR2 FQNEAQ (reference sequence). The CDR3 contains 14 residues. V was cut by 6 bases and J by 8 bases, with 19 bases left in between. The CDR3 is CASSDAGTPSEAFF. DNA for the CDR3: TGTGCCAGCAGTGACGCCGGGACACCCTCGGAAGCTTTCTTT.

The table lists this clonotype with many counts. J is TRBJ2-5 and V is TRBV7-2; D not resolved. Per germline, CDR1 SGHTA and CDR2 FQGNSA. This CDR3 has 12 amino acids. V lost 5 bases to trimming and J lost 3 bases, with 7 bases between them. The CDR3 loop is CASSHQKETQYF. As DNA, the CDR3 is TGTGCCAGCAGCCACCAAAAAGAGACCCAGTACTTC.

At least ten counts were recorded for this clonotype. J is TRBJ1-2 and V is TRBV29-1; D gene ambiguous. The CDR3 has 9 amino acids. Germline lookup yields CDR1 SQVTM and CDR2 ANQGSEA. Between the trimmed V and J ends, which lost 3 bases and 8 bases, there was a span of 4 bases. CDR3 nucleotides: TGCAGCGTTGAGGAAGGCTACACCTTC. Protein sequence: CSVEEGYTF.

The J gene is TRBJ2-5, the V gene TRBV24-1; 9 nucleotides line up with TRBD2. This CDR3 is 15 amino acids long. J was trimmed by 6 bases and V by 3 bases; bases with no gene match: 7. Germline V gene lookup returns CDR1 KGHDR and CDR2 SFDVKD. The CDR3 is CATSDRIAGVQTQYF. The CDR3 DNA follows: TGTGCCACCAGTGATAGAATAGCGGGAGTACAGACCCAGTACTTC.

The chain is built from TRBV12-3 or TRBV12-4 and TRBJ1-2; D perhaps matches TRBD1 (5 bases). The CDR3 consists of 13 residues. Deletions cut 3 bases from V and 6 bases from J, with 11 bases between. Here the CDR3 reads CASSFGRVDGYTF. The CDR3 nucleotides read TGTGCCAGCAGTTTCGGCAGGGTTGATGGCTACACCTTC.

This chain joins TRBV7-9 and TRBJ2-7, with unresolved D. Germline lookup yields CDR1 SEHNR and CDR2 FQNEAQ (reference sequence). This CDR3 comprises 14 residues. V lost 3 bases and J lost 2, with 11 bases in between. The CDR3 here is CASSLEPTTYEQYF. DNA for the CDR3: TGTGCCAGCAGCTTGGAACCCACGACCTACGAGCAGTACTTC. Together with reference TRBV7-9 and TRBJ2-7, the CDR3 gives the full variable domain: DTGVSQNPRHKITKRGQNVTFRCDPISEHNRLYWYRQTLGQGPEFLTYFQNEAQLEKSRLLSDRFSAERPKGSFSTLEIQRTEQGDSAMYLCASSLEPTTYEQYFGPGTRLTVT.

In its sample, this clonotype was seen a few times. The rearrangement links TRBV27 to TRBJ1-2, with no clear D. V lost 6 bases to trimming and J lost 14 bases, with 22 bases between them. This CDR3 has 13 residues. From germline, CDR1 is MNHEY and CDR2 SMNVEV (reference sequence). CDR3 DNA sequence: TGTGCCAGCAGGATCATGCAGACGCTACCCCTGACCTTC. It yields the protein CASRIMQTLPLTF.

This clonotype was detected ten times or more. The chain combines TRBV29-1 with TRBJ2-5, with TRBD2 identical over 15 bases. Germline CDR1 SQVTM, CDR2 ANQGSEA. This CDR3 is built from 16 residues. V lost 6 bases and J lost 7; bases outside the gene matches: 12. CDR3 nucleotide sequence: TGCAGCGTCCCGGGACTAGCGGGAGGTATCCGGGTGACCCAGTACTTC. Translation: CSVPGLAGGIRVTQYF.

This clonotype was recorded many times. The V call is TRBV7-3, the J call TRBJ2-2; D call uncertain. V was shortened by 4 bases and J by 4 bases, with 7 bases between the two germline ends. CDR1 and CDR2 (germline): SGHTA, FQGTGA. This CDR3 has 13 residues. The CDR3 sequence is CASSSTSTGELFF. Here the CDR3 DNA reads TGTGCCAGCAGCTCGACATCCACCGGGGAGCTGTTTTTT.

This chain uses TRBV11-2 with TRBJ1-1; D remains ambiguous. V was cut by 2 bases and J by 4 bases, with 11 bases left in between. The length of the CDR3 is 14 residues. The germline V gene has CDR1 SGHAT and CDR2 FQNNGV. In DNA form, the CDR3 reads TGTGCCAGCAGCTTATTGAACAGAGTCACTGAAGCTTTCTTT. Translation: CASSLLNRVTEAFF. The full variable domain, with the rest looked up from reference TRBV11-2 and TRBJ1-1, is EAGVAQSPRYKIIEKRQSVAFWCNPISGHATLYWYQQILGQGPKLLIQFQNNGVVDDSQLPKDRFSAERLKGVDSTLKIQPAKLEDSAVYLCASSLLNRVTEAFFGQGTRLTVV.

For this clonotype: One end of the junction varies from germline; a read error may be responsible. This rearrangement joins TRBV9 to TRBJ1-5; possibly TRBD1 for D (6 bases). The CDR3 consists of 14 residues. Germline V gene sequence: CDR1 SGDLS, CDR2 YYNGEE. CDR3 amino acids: CTSSASTGLQPQHF. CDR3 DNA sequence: TGTACCAGCAGCGCATCAACAGGGTTACAGCCCCAGCATTTT.

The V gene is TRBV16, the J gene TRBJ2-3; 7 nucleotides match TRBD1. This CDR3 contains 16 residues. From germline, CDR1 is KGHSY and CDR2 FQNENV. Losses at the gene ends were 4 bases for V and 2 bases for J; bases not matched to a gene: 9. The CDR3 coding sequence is TGTGCCAGCAGCCCGACCGGGACAGTCCCCACAGATACGCAGTATTTT. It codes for CASSPTGTVPTDTQYF.

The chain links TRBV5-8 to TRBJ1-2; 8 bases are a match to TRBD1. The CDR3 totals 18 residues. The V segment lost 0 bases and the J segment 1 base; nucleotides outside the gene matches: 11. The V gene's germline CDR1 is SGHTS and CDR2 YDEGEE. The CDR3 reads CASSLAVETGDSNYGYTF. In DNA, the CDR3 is TGTGCCAGCAGCTTGGCAGTCGAGACAGGGGACAGTAACTATGGCTACACCTTC.

This CDR3 is CASSFANSYEQYF. Here the CDR3 DNA reads TGTGCCAGCAGCTTTGCTAACTCCTACGAGCAGTACTTC. The rearrangement links TRBV7-9 to TRBJ2-7; D gene unclear. The V and J ends lost 3 bases and 0 bases respectively, with 6 bases between them. The CDR3 consists of 13 residues. Germline lookup yields CDR1 SEHNR and CDR2 FQNEAQ (reference sequence).

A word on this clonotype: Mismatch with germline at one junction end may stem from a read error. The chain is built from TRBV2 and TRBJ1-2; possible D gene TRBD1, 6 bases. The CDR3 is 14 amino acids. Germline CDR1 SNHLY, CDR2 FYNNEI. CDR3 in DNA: TGTGCCAGCAGTGCGCGGGGGGGATATCCGGGGACATTCTTC. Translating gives CASSARGGYPGTFF. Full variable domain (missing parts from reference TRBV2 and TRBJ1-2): EPEVTQTPSHQVTQMGQEVILRCVPISNHLYFYWYRQILGQKVEFLVSFYNNEISEKSEIFDDQFSVERPDGSNFTLKIRSTKLEDSAMYFCASSARGGYPGTFFGSGTRLTVV.

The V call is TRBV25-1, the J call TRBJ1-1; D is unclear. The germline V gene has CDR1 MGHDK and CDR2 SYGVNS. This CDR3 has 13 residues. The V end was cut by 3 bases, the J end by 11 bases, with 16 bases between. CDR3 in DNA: TGTGCCAGCAGTGATGAGGGAGACACGGGGGCTTTCTTT. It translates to CASSDEGDTGAFF.

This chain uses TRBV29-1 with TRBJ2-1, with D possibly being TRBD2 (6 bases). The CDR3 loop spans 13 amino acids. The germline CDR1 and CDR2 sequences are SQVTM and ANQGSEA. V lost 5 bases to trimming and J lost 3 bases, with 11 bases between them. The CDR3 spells CSVRWEVYNEQFF. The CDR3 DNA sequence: TGCAGCGTTCGATGGGAGGTCTACAATGAGCAGTTCTTC.

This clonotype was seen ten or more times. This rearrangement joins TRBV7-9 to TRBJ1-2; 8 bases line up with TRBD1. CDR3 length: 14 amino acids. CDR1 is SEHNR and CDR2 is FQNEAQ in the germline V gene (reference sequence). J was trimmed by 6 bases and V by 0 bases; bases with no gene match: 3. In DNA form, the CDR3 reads TGTGCCAGCAGCTTAGCGCAGGGGGCCCATGGCTACACCTTC. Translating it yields CASSLAQGAHGYTF.